These 28 T cell receptor beta chains came from one sample sequenced in a study of blood T cell dynamics during melanoma immunotherapy. The sample's time point: pre-treatment baseline. Generated by immunoSEQ multiplex PCR, the TCRdb table keeps only in-frame clones and is missing some. The repertoire has 9,500 or so clones, roughly 90% of them found once; the top ten carry around 9.1%. The source was blood, collected from a patient treated with checkpoint blockade. The receptors derive from a human donor with melanoma.

The chain couples TRBV12-5 to TRBJ1-1, with a weak D call TRBD1 (6 bases). The CDR3 loop spans 16 amino acids. Germline V gene sequence: CDR1 LGHNT, CDR2 FRNRAP. V gave up 6 bases and J gave up 5 bases, with 22 bases separating them. CDR3 region: CASGLGGRGKGTEAFF. As DNA, the CDR3 is TGTGCTAGTGGCTTAGGGGGTCGGGGGAAAGGGACTGAAGCTTTCTTT.

This chain joins TRBV2 and TRBJ1-1; no clear D gene. Between the trimmed V and J ends, which lost 6 bases and 4 bases, there was a span of 9 bases. From germline, CDR1 is SNHLY and CDR2 FYNNEI. This CDR3 has 12 residues. CDR3 sequence: CASSRYPTEAFF. DNA for the CDR3: TGTGCCAGCAGCCGATATCCCACTGAAGCTTTCTTT.

The genes are TRBV7-9 and TRBJ2-1; no clear D gene. V gave up 0 bases and J gave up 12 bases, with 15 bases separating them. This CDR3 is built from 14 residues. Germline V lookup: CDR1 SEHNR, CDR2 FQNEAQ (reference sequence). The DNA for the CDR3 is TGTGCCAGCAGCTTAGCAGTACACCGGTACTTGCAGTTCTTC. Translating it yields CASSLAVHRYLQFF.

The genes are TRBV13 and TRBJ2-1; D may be TRBD1 or TRBD2 (5 bases each). V was trimmed by 2 bases and J by 4 bases, leaving 18 bases between them. There are 17 residues in the CDR3. Germline loops: CDR1 PRHDT, CDR2 FYEKMQ (reference sequence). CDR3: CASSLPLSRDLYNEQFF. CDR3 bases: TGTGCCAGCAGCTTACCCCTCTCACGGGACCTTTACAATGAGCAGTTCTTC.

The J gene is TRBJ1-1, the V gene TRBV5-1; tentative D call: TRBD1 (6 bases). The CDR3 runs to 14 residues. The V gene's germline CDR1 is SGHRS and CDR2 YFSETQ. V was trimmed by 4 bases and J by 5 bases, leaving 15 bases between them. CDR3 nucleotide sequence: TGCGCCAGCAGCGGCGGGACATATGGAACTGAAGCTTTCTTT. It is translated as CASSGGTYGTEAFF.

The chain employs TRBV21-1 and TRBJ2-7; the table's D call, TRBD1, was not checked against the DNA. TRBV21-1 is a recognized pseudogene. The CDR3 contains 14 residues. The CDR3 sequence is CASSTQGPTYEQYV. The CDR3 DNA reads as TGTGCCAGCAGCACCCAGGGGCCTACCTACGAGCAGTACGTC.

This chain connects TRBV11-2 to TRBJ1-1; the D gene is possibly TRBD1 (5 bases). This CDR3 region has 13 residues. V lost 2 bases and J lost 3, with 7 bases in between. The germline CDR1 and CDR2 sequences are SGHAT and FQNNGV. The CDR3 DNA is TGTGCCAGCAGCTTAACAGGAGACACTGAAGCTTTCTTT. It specifies CASSLTGDTEAFF.

The rearrangement joins TRBV4-1 to TRBJ2-3; the D call may be TRBD1 or TRBD2 (5 bases each). Germline CDR1 reads MGHRA; CDR2 reads YSYEKL. CDR3 size: 14 residues. Trimming left V 2 bases short and J 6 bases short, with 12 bases between. As DNA, the CDR3 is TGCGCCAGCAGCCAACGCGGGCCAGGGGATACGCAGTATTTT. Translation gives CASSQRGPGDTQYF.

The rearrangement uses TRBV7-8 and TRBJ1-2; the match to TRBD1 covers 9 bases. The CDR3 extends over 15 amino acids. CDR1 is SGHVS, CDR2 FQNEAQ, per germline. V lost 5 bases to trimming and J lost 8 bases; unmatched junction nucleotides: 12. In DNA form, the CDR3 reads TGTGCCAGCAGCCCACCTGTTACAGGGGGCCAAGGCTACACCTTC. Protein: CASSPPVTGGQGYTF.

This sequence joins TRBV11-2 and TRBJ1-1; D not resolved. V lost 5 bases and J lost 2, with 9 bases in between. CDR1 is SGHAT, CDR2 FQNNGV, per germline. The CDR3 is 13 amino acids. In nucleotides, the CDR3 is TGTGCCAGCAGCCGACTATTCAACACTGAAGCTTTCTTT. It is translated as CASSRLFNTEAFF.

The V gene is TRBV7-2, the J gene TRBJ2-3; a weak D match, TRBD1 (5 bases). The germline V gene encodes CDR1 SGHTA and CDR2 FQGNSA. V gave up 5 bases and J gave up 2 bases, with 11 bases separating them. The CDR3 totals 14 residues. The CDR3: CASSRRRVTDTQYF. In DNA, the CDR3 is TGTGCCAGCAGCCGACGCAGGGTCACAGATACGCAGTATTTT.

V gene TRBV18 combines with J gene TRBJ2-5; D unresolved. This CDR3 region has 14 residues. Trimming removed 3 bases from V and 2 bases from J, with 10 bases in between. Germline lookup yields CDR1 KGHSH and CDR2 LQKENI. CDR3 amino acids: CASSPLNRQETQYF. In DNA form, the CDR3 reads TGTGCCAGCTCACCCCTGAACAGACAAGAGACCCAGTACTTC.

V is TRBV2 and J is TRBJ2-1, with 8 positions matching TRBD1. V gave up 4 bases and J gave up 7 bases; unmatched junction bases: 9. CDR1 SNHLY and CDR2 FYNNEI come from the germline V gene. This CDR3 spans 15 amino acids. In DNA, the CDR3 is TGTGCCAGCAGTGGAAGCCAGGGGGCCTTTAATGAGCAGTTCTTC. It encodes CASSGSQGAFNEQFF.

The chain is built from TRBV4-2 and TRBJ1-1, with D unclear. Germline V gives CDR1 LGHNA, CDR2 YNFKEQ. The CDR3 is 13 amino acids. V was shortened by 1 base and J by 3 bases, with 6 bases between the two germline ends. The CDR3 here is CASSQVTDTEAFF. For the CDR3, the DNA is TGTGCCAGCAGCCAAGTAACGGACACTGAAGCTTTCTTT.

The rearrangement joins TRBV4-1 to TRBJ1-1; weak D call: TRBD1 (6 bases). The CDR3 is 19 amino acids. The germline V gene has CDR1 MGHRA and CDR2 YSYEKL. V was pared by 1 base and J by 0 bases, with 21 bases between. For the CDR3, the DNA is TGCGCCAGCAGCCAAGGGGCCCGGGGGCGCAGGGCAATGAACACTGAAGCTTTCTTT. This gives the protein CASSQGARGRRAMNTEAFF.

This clone was seen a single time. The chain combines TRBV18 with TRBJ2-1; the D gene is possibly TRBD1 (6 bases). The CDR3 extends over 13 amino acids. Trimming stripped 6 bases from V and 4 bases from J, with 10 bases between. Germline assignment: CDR1 KGHSH and CDR2 LQKENI. CDR3 in DNA: TGTGCCAGCTCGGCGGACAGATACAATGAGCAGTTCTTC. It specifies CASSADRYNEQFF.

The V gene is TRBV7-7, the J gene TRBJ2-3; unclear D gene. The CDR3 extends over 14 amino acids. CDR1 SSHAT and CDR2 FNYEAQ come from the germline V gene (reference sequence). Trimming pared 4 bases from V and 4 bases from J, leaving 12 bases between. The CDR3 DNA reads TGTGCCAGCAGCTCAGACGTGGCCGCAGATACGCAGTATTTT. It is translated as CASSSDVAADTQYF.

This clone has a handful of counts. The chain links TRBV30 to TRBJ2-4; 7 bases fit TRBD2. Germline V gene sequence: CDR1 GTSNPN, CDR2 SVGIG (reference sequence). Trimming removed 4 bases from V and 3 bases from J; junction bases left unmatched: 3. This CDR3 spans 13 amino acids. CDR3 residues: CAWTREGKNIQYF. CDR3 nucleotides: TGTGCCTGGACCAGGGAGGGCAAAAACATTCAGTACTTC. The full variable domain, its missing parts supplied by reference TRBV30 and TRBJ2-4, is SQTIHQWPATLVQPVGSPLSLECTVEGTSNPNLYWYRQAAGRGLQLLFYSVGIGQISSEVPQNLSASRPQDRQFILSSKKLLLSDSGFYLCAWTREGKNIQYFGAGTRLSVL.

This chain links TRBV15 with TRBJ1-5, with D maybe TRBD1 (6 bases). Germline CDR1 is LNHNV and CDR2 is YYDKDF (reference sequence). The CDR3 loop spans 16 amino acids. Trimming removed 3 bases at V and 1 base at J, with 13 bases between. The CDR3 sequence is CATSSRQARSNQPQHF. Here the CDR3 DNA reads TGTGCCACCAGCAGCCGACAGGCAAGGAGCAATCAGCCCCAGCATTTT.

This sequence joins TRBV28 and TRBJ2-5; the match to TRBD1 covers 7 bases. Looked up from germline, CDR1 is MDHEN and CDR2 is SYDVKM. CDR3 size: 14 residues. The J segment lost 5 bases and the V segment lost 6 bases, leaving 9 bases of the junction unmatched. The chain's CDR3 is CASRPTGARETQYF. The CDR3 DNA follows: TGTGCCAGCAGACCCACAGGGGCCAGGGAGACCCAGTACTTC.

V gene TRBV5-1 combines with J gene TRBJ2-2, with D perhaps TRBD1 (5 bases). The ends were cut back, 4 bases at V and 0 bases at J, with 16 bases in the middle. Germline lookup yields CDR1 SGHRS and CDR2 YFSETQ. The CDR3 runs 17 residues. CDR3 region: CASSMGHRDPNTGELFF. In nucleotides, the CDR3 is TGCGCCAGCAGCATGGGGCACAGAGACCCGAACACCGGGGAGCTGTTTTTT.

This clone was seen more than once but under ten times. The chain joins TRBV19 to TRBJ1-5; D unclear. Deletions cut 5 bases from V and 4 bases from J, with 12 bases between. The CDR3 totals 14 residues. Germline lookup yields CDR1 LNHDA and CDR2 SQIVND (reference sequence). The CDR3: CASSHEGRNQPQHF. CDR3 DNA: TGTGCCAGTAGTCACGAGGGAAGGAATCAGCCCCAGCATTTT.

The chain employs TRBV30 and TRBJ2-1; D uncertain. The CDR3 runs 15 residues. Germline CDR1 reads GTSNPN; CDR2 reads SVGIG (reference sequence). The V end was cut by 0 bases, the J end by 0 bases, with 9 bases between. CDR3 nucleotide sequence: TGTGCCTGGAGTGTAAGGCTGAGCTCCTACAATGAGCAGTTCTTC. This encodes CAWSVRLSSYNEQFF.

This CDR3 reads CASSLAASGIPTDTQYF. In DNA form, the CDR3 reads TGCGCCAGCAGCTTGGCCGCTAGCGGGATACCCACAGATACGCAGTATTTT. The V call is TRBV5-1, the J call TRBJ2-3, with 9 bases fitting TRBD2. J was trimmed by 2 bases and V by 0 bases; bases with no gene match: 7. Per the germline V gene, CDR1 is SGHRS and CDR2 is YFSETQ. The CDR3 has 17 amino acids. Variable domain in full (rest from reference TRBV5-1 and TRBJ2-3): KAGVTQTPRYLIKTRGQQVTLSCSPISGHRSVSWYQQTPGQGLQFLFEYFSETQRNKGNFPGRFSGRQFSNSRSEMNVSTLELGDSALYLCASSLAASGIPTDTQYFGPGTRLTVL.

The chain joins TRBV2 to TRBJ2-1, with a possible D match to TRBD1 (6 bases). V was trimmed by 2 bases and J by 8 bases, leaving 13 bases between them. CDR3 length: 14 residues. Germline lookup yields CDR1 SNHLY and CDR2 FYNNEI. Here the CDR3 reads CASSELTGWDEQFF. The DNA for the CDR3 is TGTGCCAGCAGTGAATTAACAGGGTGGGATGAGCAGTTCTTC. The full variable domain, its missing parts supplied by reference TRBV2 and TRBJ2-1, is EPEVTQTPSHQVTQMGQEVILRCVPISNHLYFYWYRQILGQKVEFLVSFYNNEISEKSEIFDDQFSVERPDGSNFTLKIRSTKLEDSAMYFCASSELTGWDEQFFGPGTRLTVL.

J is TRBJ2-3 and V is TRBV5-1; 8 bases match TRBD2. The trim removed 4 bases at V and 1 base at J, leaving 5 bases unmatched. This CDR3 comprises 15 residues. Per germline, CDR1 SGHRS and CDR2 YFSETQ. CDR3 amino acids: CASSGLLAGTDTQYF. The DNA for the CDR3 is TGCGCCAGCAGCGGGCTACTAGCGGGCACAGATACGCAGTATTTT.

The rearrangement joins TRBV10-3 to TRBJ2-1; 8 bases align to TRBD2. The CDR3 has 15 amino acids. In germline, CDR1 is ENHRY, CDR2 SYGVKD. V lost 4 bases, J lost 7 bases, and 9 bases stayed unmatched. CDR3 coding DNA: TGTGCCATCAGTGGGAGGTCGGGAGGGGTAAATGAGCAGTTCTTC. It is translated as CAISGRSGGVNEQFF.

The chain combines TRBV19 with TRBJ2-7, with D perhaps TRBD1 (6 bases). CDR1 and CDR2 (germline): LNHDA, SQIVND (reference sequence). V was trimmed by 3 bases and J by 5 bases, leaving 11 bases between them. This CDR3 comprises 13 residues. CDR3 residues: CASSMTRGDEQYF. CDR3 sequence (DNA): TGTGCCAGTAGTATGACCAGGGGCGACGAGCAGTACTTC.